This passage covers 23 T cell receptor beta chains from one sample sequenced in a study of T cell changes during pregnancy in multiple sclerosis. Produced via immunoSEQ multiplex PCR; TCRdb's table is partial and in-frame only. The table lists under 60,000 clones, around 94% of them singletons, with approximately 0.31% in the top ten. This specimen was CD4+ T cells from peripheral blood mononuclear cells, taken in the third trimester of pregnancy. Receptors originate from a female donor with multiple sclerosis, enrolled in a pregnancy study.

CDR3 coding DNA: TGCGCCAGCAGCTTGGACGTTCCGGGACATGAGACCCAGTACTTC. Translation: CASSLDVPGHETQYF. V is TRBV5-1 and J is TRBJ2-5; a possible D gene is TRBD1 (6 bases). Germline CDR1 SGHRS, CDR2 YFSETQ. CDR3 length: 15 residues. V gave up 0 bases and J gave up 5 bases, with 14 bases separating them.

The chain couples TRBV11-3 to TRBJ1-2; D remains unclear. Germline-derived CDR1 and CDR2 are SGHNT and YENEEA. The CDR3 is 13 residues long. V lost 4 bases to trimming and J lost 8 bases, with 14 bases between them. CDR3 in amino acids: CASSSEGVTGYTF. CDR3 bases: TGTGCCAGCAGCTCCGAGGGTGTTACAGGCTACACCTTC.

V usage is TRBV19 and J usage is TRBJ1-5, with D possibly TRBD1 on 6 matching bases. Germline assignment: CDR1 LNHDA and CDR2 SQIVND (reference sequence). Trimming took off 5 bases at V and 5 bases at J, with 19 bases between the two ends. CDR3 length: 16 amino acids. The CDR3 sequence is CASSRNRVGMDQPQHF. CDR3 DNA: TGTGCCAGTAGTCGGAACAGGGTTGGGATGGATCAGCCCCAGCATTTT.

The rearrangement uses TRBV9 and TRBJ1-4, with TRBD1 matching 9 bases. Germline trimming cut 4 bases from V and 5 bases from J; bases unmatched to any gene: 9. This CDR3 is built from 16 residues. Germline lookup yields CDR1 SGDLS and CDR2 YYNGEE. The CDR3 DNA is TGTGCCAGCAGCTCCGGGGGGGGGACAGGGAATGAAAAACTGTTTTTT. Residues: CASSSGGGTGNEKLFF.

The CDR3 sequence is CASSETAGGIGTQYF. The CDR3 nucleotides read TGTGCCAGCAGCGAAACAGCGGGGGGGATCGGTACGCAGTATTTT. The chain joins TRBV7-3 to TRBJ2-3, with TRBD2 identical over 10 bases. The germline V gene has CDR1 SGHTA and CDR2 FQGTGA. The CDR3 contains 15 residues. Unmatched junction bases numbered 10, after V lost 5 bases and J lost 8 bases.

The chain links TRBV2 to TRBJ2-2, with 7 bases matching TRBD2. Trimming took 7 bases from V and 6 from J; bases not matched to a gene: 11. Germline V gene lookup returns CDR1 SNHLY and CDR2 FYNNEI. The CDR3 runs 15 residues. This chain's CDR3 is CASTSVGGHPGELFF. CDR3 nucleotides: TGTGCCAGCACCTCCGTGGGAGGGCATCCCGGGGAGCTGTTTTTT.

The chain has TRBV5-6 and TRBJ2-3, with 12 nucleotides matching TRBD2. V lost 3 bases to trimming and J lost 0 bases; unmatched junction nucleotides: 11. The CDR3 sequence is 19 residues long. Germline V gene data show CDR1 as SGHDT and CDR2 as YYEEEE. As DNA, the CDR3 is TGTGCCAGCAGCTCGAGCGTTCGGACTAGCGGGACTAGCACAGATACGCAGTATTTT. This translates into CASSSSVRTSGTSTDTQYF.

The rearrangement links TRBV4-1 to TRBJ1-1; tentative D call: TRBD1 (6 bases). The CDR3 sequence is 15 residues long. The ends were cut back, 1 base at V and 3 bases at J, with 12 bases in the middle. Germline CDR1 is MGHRA and CDR2 is YSYEKL. The CDR3 coding sequence is TGCGCCAGCAGCCAAGGGCAGGGGTGGGACACTGAAGCTTTCTTT. Its translation is CASSQGQGWDTEAFF.

The genes are TRBV5-1 and TRBJ2-1; D is possibly TRBD1 (5 bases). V was cut by 0 bases and J by 6 bases, with 13 bases left in between. Germline V gene sequence: CDR1 SGHRS, CDR2 YFSETQ. The CDR3 spans 15 residues. The CDR3 here is CASSLEWGAVNEQFF. The CDR3 DNA follows: TGCGCCAGCAGCTTGGAATGGGGCGCTGTCAATGAGCAGTTCTTC.

On this clone itself: Other nucleotide sequences in the sample specify the same CDR3. The rearrangement joins TRBV19 to TRBJ1-1, with D possibly being TRBD1 (5 bases). Germline CDR1 is LNHDA and CDR2 is SQIVND (reference sequence). The CDR3 extends over 15 amino acids. The V and J ends lost 3 bases and 1 base respectively, with 12 bases between them. The CDR3 DNA is TGTGCCAGTAGTATCGGCGGGACGGGGAACACTGAAGCTTTCTTT. Amino acids: CASSIGGTGNTEAFF.

The chain carries TRBV6-1 and TRBJ1-5, with D unresolved. Germline CDR1 reads MNHNS; CDR2 reads SASEGT. The CDR3 loop spans 12 amino acids. V shed 8 bases and J shed 3 bases, with 8 bases lying between them. The CDR3 reads CASGQNNQPQHF. The CDR3 nucleotides read TGTGCCAGCGGGCAGAACAATCAGCCCCAGCATTTT.

The chain links TRBV30 to TRBJ1-3; TRBD1 might be the D (5 bases). V lost 4 bases and J 0 bases, leaving 13 bases between the germline ends. The CDR3 is 15 amino acids. The germline V gene has CDR1 GTSNPN and CDR2 SVGIG (reference sequence). Here the CDR3 reads CAWIRGGISGNTIYF. The CDR3 DNA reads as TGTGCCTGGATCCGGGGGGGGATCTCTGGAAACACCATATATTTT.

The chain employs TRBV19 and TRBJ1-6; D is undetermined. Germline CDR1 and CDR2: LNHDA and SQIVND (reference sequence). The CDR3 is 16 residues long. The V end was cut by 5 bases, the J end by 6 bases, with 17 bases between. The CDR3, as DNA: TGTGCCAGTAGTGTCGAACGGGTCTCTGGTAATTCACCCCTCCACTTT. Protein sequence: CASSVERVSGNSPLHF.

This clone turned up a few times. The rearrangement uses TRBV5-5 and TRBJ2-7; TRBD1 might be the D (5 bases). CDR3 size: 16 residues. Germline V gene sequence: CDR1 SGHKS, CDR2 YYEKEE (reference sequence). V lost 3 bases and J lost 12, with 28 bases in between. For the CDR3, the DNA is TGTGCCAGCAGCTCCGAAGATACAAGTTGGGGTGGAGACAGGTACTTC. This gives the protein CASSSEDTSWGGDRYF.

The rearrangement uses TRBV28 and TRBJ1-1, with D perhaps matching TRBD1 (6 bases). Germline values: CDR1 MDHEN, CDR2 SYDVKM. Trimming removed 8 bases at V and 4 bases at J, with 17 bases between. This CDR3 region has 14 residues. CDR3 sequence reads: CASGIQGSATEAFF. The CDR3 nucleotides are TGTGCCAGCGGTATACAGGGTTCGGCCACTGAAGCTTTCTTT.

The CDR3 region has the DNA TGTGCCAGCAGCTTAACTAGCGGGGGGAGAGAGACCCAGTACTTC. It is translated as CASSLTSGGRETQYF. The V gene is TRBV6-5, the J gene TRBJ2-5; 12 bases map to TRBD2. Germline V lookup: CDR1 MNHEY, CDR2 SVGAGI. The CDR3 is 15 residues long. J gave up 4 bases and V 6 bases, and 6 bases lay outside the gene matches.

This chain uses TRBV29-1 with TRBJ1-1; 7 bases line up with TRBD1. This CDR3 comprises 13 residues. Germline CDR1 and CDR2: SQVTM and ANQGSEA. With 4 bases clipped from V and 2 bases from J, the junction kept 4 bases outside the gene matches. The CDR3 bases are TGCAGCGTTGCGAGGGACAGAAACACTGAAGCTTTCTTT. This gives the protein CSVARDRNTEAFF.

The chain employs TRBV5-6 and TRBJ1-5, with 9 nucleotides matching TRBD1. Germline loops: CDR1 SGHDT, CDR2 YYEEEE. V lost 1 base and J lost 6; bases outside the gene matches: 5. The CDR3 runs 15 residues. The CDR3 spells CASSLIRQGGQPQHF. CDR3 nucleotides: TGTGCCAGCAGCTTGATTCGACAGGGGGGTCAGCCCCAGCATTTT.

A single count supports this clone. This chain connects TRBV6-1 to TRBJ1-5; 10 bases are shared with TRBD1. The germline gives CDR1 MNHNS, CDR2 SASEGT. J gave up 7 bases and V 4 bases, and 7 bases lay outside the gene matches. This CDR3 is built from 15 residues. The CDR3 here is CASSGDRGYSQPQHF. The CDR3 DNA is TGTGCCAGCAGTGGGGACAGGGGTTATAGCCAGCCCCAGCATTTT.

The gene calls are TRBV11-2 and TRBJ1-2; tentatively, D is TRBD1 (5 bases). Trimming cost V 5 bases and J 1 base, with 8 bases left between them. CDR3 length: 13 amino acids. Germline-derived CDR1 and CDR2 are SGHAT and FQNNGV. CDR3 amino acids: CASSGTGNYGYTF. The CDR3 DNA is TGTGCCAGCAGCGGCACAGGTAACTATGGCTACACCTTC. Full variable domain (missing parts from reference TRBV11-2 and TRBJ1-2): EAGVAQSPRYKIIEKRQSVAFWCNPISGHATLYWYQQILGQGPKLLIQFQNNGVVDDSQLPKDRFSAERLKGVDSTLKIQPAKLEDSAVYLCASSGTGNYGYTFGSGTRLTVV.

This rearrangement joins TRBV19 to TRBJ1-1; tentatively, D is TRBD1 (6 bases). Per the germline V gene, CDR1 is LNHDA and CDR2 is SQIVND (reference sequence). This CDR3 has 16 amino acids. V shed 5 bases and J shed 3 bases, with 19 bases lying between them. DNA of the CDR3: TGTGCCAGTAGTTCCCTTCCGGGGGCGGGGGACACTGAAGCTTTCTTT. This translates into CASSSLPGAGDTEAFF.

V usage is TRBV5-6 and J usage is TRBJ2-7; D is undetermined. This CDR3 is 16 amino acids long. Germline V gene lookup returns CDR1 SGHDT and CDR2 YYEEEE. V was trimmed by 4 bases and J by 6 bases, leaving 23 bases between them. The CDR3: CASSLPGLQVSGEQYF. CDR3 nucleotides: TGTGCCAGCAGCCTCCCCGGGTTGCAAGTGTCGGGCGAGCAGTACTTC.

The genes are TRBV11-3 and TRBJ2-7; 8 nucleotides line up with TRBD1. Germline-derived CDR1 and CDR2 are SGHNT and YENEEA. The trim removed 5 bases at V and 4 bases at J, leaving 7 bases unmatched. CDR3 size: 14 residues. The CDR3 loop is CASSRTGFGYEQYF. The DNA of the CDR3 is TGTGCCAGCAGCCGGACAGGGTTCGGGTACGAGCAGTACTTC. The full variable domain, rest sourced from reference TRBV11-3 and TRBJ2-7, is EAGVVQSPRYKIIEKKQPVAFWCNPISGHNTLYWYLQNLGQGPELLIRYENEEAVDDSQLPKDRFSAERLKGVDSTLKIQPAELGDSAVYLCASSRTGFGYEQYFGPGTRLTVT.